This entry is about one T cell receptor beta chain. The antigen it recognizes is unknown. No clone much larger than this one lies a single base away; base qualities are absent. This sample is part of a study of T cell repertoires in cytomegalovirus infection (dated by TCRdb to between 2018 and 2021). For the study in its entirety: Donor HLA type was relevant to the analysis, because carriage of CMV infection together with the matching HLA type was indicated by public TCR beta signatures. What the study reported, not specific to this receptor: The ex vivo response was dominated by HLA-C-restricted CMV-specific TCR beta clonotypes, which also provided the single most frequent clonotype in two of eight donors. Cumulative frequency of public TCR beta family members discriminated carriers of CMV infection plus the relevant HLA type in this cohort and an independent approximately 340-donor cohort.

The CDR3 numbers 16 residues from cysteine through phenylalanine. Only the CDR3 portion is preserved as DNA: 48 bases, with reading frame beginning at the first base. V loses 8 bases of germline sequence and J loses 1 base, and the interval between the two ends is 19 bases. The germline V gene supplies CDR1 MDHEN and CDR2 SYDVKM. The run used an Illumina HiSeq 1500. In TCRdb, the public reads were trimmed at Q25 with fastp and aligned with MiXCR, with productive beta chains retained. Rows with one shared CDR3 protein collapse into an entry with the most common genes and DNA. The sample table holds around 450,000 distinct CDR3 sequences, of which about 11% were seen once. Clones ranked in the top ten supply 10% of the sample.

Sequenced: PBMCs. This receptor was obtained from a human donor in good health (CMV status not recorded). Some clones in this sample may be carry-over from other donors' samples. The chain employs TRBV28 and TRBJ2-3, with the D gene not confidently named. The DNA reads TGTGCCAGCCGCCTCCAGAGACGGCCACGCACAGATACGCAGTATTTT. Translated, it reads CASRLQRRPRTDTQYF.